Sequencing of this TCR beta chain was carried out in a study of metastatic and nonmetastatic thyroid tumors. V shed 4 bases and J 8 bases; nucleotides not matched to a gene: 4. The CDR3 length is 13 residues. CDR1 and CDR2 (germline): MNHEY, SVGEGT. Nobody among the patients had been given any treatment before thyroid surgery. TCRdb used MiXCR to call clones anew from the PCR reads. This table has 18,000 or so clones, approximately 20% appearing once. Sequenced sample: tumor tissue. The chain has TRBV6-2 or TRBV6-3 and TRBJ2-3, with TRBD2 matching over 9 bases. The TCR was taken from a female donor with papillary thyroid cancer or a benign thyroid nodule (not recorded which). Some clones in this sample may be carry-over from other donors' samples. CDR3 nucleotide sequence: TGTGCCAGCAGTTTAACGACTAGCGGTACGCAGTATTTT. Amino acid sequence: CASSLTTSGTQYF.